This T cell receptor (beta chain) was identified in a study of regulatory T cells in long-lasting Graves disease listed by TCRdb under 2021. Describing the broader study: Newly diagnosed Graves' disease patients had taken antithyroid drugs for less than 3 months. A total of about 33 samples were covered by TCR sequencing, comprising approximately 13 persistent and approximately 20 newly diagnosed Graves' disease patients. The study was conducted in China and was registered as a clinical trial. This study used TCR sequencing and RNA sequencing of peripheral blood to compare persistent Graves' disease patients against newly diagnosed Graves' disease patients.

The time point label, as the study defines it: newly diagnosed GD, antithyroid drugs for less than 3 months. For both TCR sequencing and RNA sequencing, RNA was extracted from PBMCs using TRIzol. The diagnosis of Graves' disease was made according to American Thyroid Association guidelines. Patients for the study were recruited at an endocrinology department in Xi'an, China. From each patient, around 9 milliliters of peripheral blood was collected into an EDTA anticoagulant tube. Ficoll Paque Plus density gradient separation was used to isolate PBMCs, and no further T cell sorting was done. RNA quality was checked with an Agilent 2100 Bioanalyzer and agarose gel, and concentration with a NanoDrop 2000. Library creation used multiplex PCR. The run used an Illumina HiSeq 4000. TCR beta libraries were built with iRepertoire HTBI primers and Arm-PCR amplification of CDR3 regions. Before sequencing, the PCR products underwent gel purification. Concerning the study's data processing: Gene usage analysis of CDR3 amino acid clonotypes used the approximately 56 TRBV and some 15 TRBJ segments found across samples. COPE and FqMerger were used to merge filtered high-quality paired reads into contigs. BLAST was used to align contigs to the IMGT TRBV, TRBD and TRBJ reference genes, and CDR3 was defined following IMGT. Any clonotype with a frequency above 0.1% was counted as a highly expanded clone. Shannon entropy served as the measure of repertoire diversity, while the Gini coefficient captured V-J evenness. Clonotypes shared by more than one individual were considered public. Clones were called with MiXCR by TCRdb after fastp trimmed the public reads at Q25, and only in-frame beta chains were retained. All rows with the same CDR3 protein become a single entry with the most common DNA and genes. These V and J calls rely on TCRdb rather than the paper's analysis. The sample includes a few hundred thousand distinct CDR3 sequences, with 20% observed a single time. The ten top clones hold about 15% of the sample.

A remark on this clonotype: Its antigen specificity is not known. Base qualities are not at hand, and no much larger clone is one base apart.

From the cysteine up to the phenylalanine, the CDR3 has a length of 17 residues. Only the CDR3 DNA stays, 51 bases, in frame from base 1. Trimming removed 0 bases from V and 8 bases from J; the gene matches leave 11 bases unexplained. Looking up the germline V gene yields CDR1 SGHRS and CDR2 YFSETQ. Beyond this particular receptor, the publication reports: Lower TCR Shannon entropy and fewer highly expanded clones were observed in persistent Graves' disease patients than in newly diagnosed patients, which suggested clonal expansion. Persistent patients shared more public clonotypes among themselves (2,741) than newly diagnosed patients did (over 900). The authors acknowledged the small sample size as a limitation that may reduce accuracy. Persistent disease showed preferential use of TRBV28, TRBJ1-2 and TRBJ2-5, whereas newly diagnosed disease favored TRBV20-1 and TRBJ2-1. Only peripheral blood was studied, because thyroid tissue, the primary lesion, was inaccessible. Sequencing and analysis were limited to the TCR beta chain.

Material: peripheral blood mononuclear cells (PBMCs), obtained at new diagnosis, from a patient treated with antithyroid drugs. The sequence came from a female donor with Graves disease. The chain is encoded by TRBV5-1 joined to TRBJ1-4; 9 central bases correspond to TRBD1. The DNA sequence is as follows: TGCGCCAGCAGCTTGGGAGGGACAGGGCGCGGTCGGGAAAAACTGTTTTTT. It translates to CASSLGGTGRGREKLFF.